The clone carrying this T cell receptor (beta chain) was counted at least ten times. The junction had 5 bases not matched to a gene; V was cut back by 5 bases and J by 2 bases. Germline V gene sequence: CDR1 DFQATT, CDR2 SNEGSKA (reference sequence). The CDR3 runs to 15 residues. This sample stems from a study of identical twins. Using its own MiXCR run on the 5' RACE reads, TCRdb lists one record per CDR3 protein. The data hold 200,000 to 300,000 distinct CDR3 sequences, with about 7.5% observed a single time. This sample was shared with a second study, whose subject was yellow fever vaccine responses in identical twins.

Sequencing was done on a sample of CD8+ T cells sorted from blood. The chain has TRBV20-1 and TRBJ2-1; 11 bases are shared with TRBD2. The source is a woman aged 18 to 35 in good health. CDR3 DNA: TGCAGTGCTTTCATAGCGGGAGGGGCCTACAATGAGCAGTTCTTC. This gives the protein CSAFIAGGAYNEQFF.